This TCR beta chain was retrieved from a study of cytomegalovirus exposure and HLA in healthy donors. Across the study: Assignment to the Caucasian-associated ancestry cluster applied to less than 85% of the approximately 390 genotyped donors. Study observations and caveats: Later analysis indicated greater clonal expansion among HLA-associated TCR beta chains than among equally common other chains.

The PCR used 60 Vbeta and 13 Jbeta primers. In the study's own analysis: A later analysis tallied about 80 million unique TCR beta chains, around 12 million of them shared. Here immunoSEQ multiplex PCR was the method, and the copy in TCRdb shows in-frame clones only, minus some. The D gene and trimming were derived from the DNA, and the V and J assignments and clone size from that table. The table records 150,000 or so clones, approximately 74% of them present only once. About this clone itself: What it recognizes is unknown.

Per the germline V gene, CDR1 is SSHAT and CDR2 is FNYEAQ (reference sequence). Trimming took 5 bases from V and 4 from J; bases not matched to a gene: 5. There are 15 residues in the CDR3. Sequences were obtained from PBMCs. The rearrangement joins TRBV7-7 to TRBJ1-3, with TRBD1 matching 10 bases. The clonotype was recovered from a man aged 18-30 years in good health and CMV-seronegative. Here the CDR3 reads CASSPGTGVGNTIYF. The DNA for the CDR3 is TGTGCCAGCAGCCCAGGGACAGGGGTCGGAAACACCATATATTTT.